A single sample is the source of the 19 T cell receptor beta chains below, sequenced in a study of blood T cell repertoires in COVID-19. Clones were read by immunoSEQ multiplex PCR, and TCRdb kept only the in-frame ones, dropping some. Among roughly 380,000 clones listed, around 89% were seen once. The source material was peripheral blood. The source is a woman aged 40 to 50 with COVID-19, enrolled during active disease.

In the case of this clone: The same CDR3 can be traced to other DNA sequences in this sample. The rearrangement joins TRBV9 to TRBJ2-1; TRBD2 might be the D (5 bases). CDR1 and CDR2 from the germline V gene are SGDLS and YYNGEE. Trimming stripped 0 bases from V and 1 base from J, with 8 bases between. The CDR3 consists of 15 residues. CDR3 in amino acids: CASSVGGRSYNEQFF. For the CDR3, the DNA is TGTGCCAGCAGCGTAGGAGGGCGGTCCTACAATGAGCAGTTCTTC.

The chain combines TRBV4-3 with TRBJ1-5; 11 bases fit TRBD1. This CDR3 spans 15 amino acids. Germline CDR1 is LGHNA and CDR2 is YSLEER. Unmatched junction bases numbered 4, after V lost 4 bases and J lost 5 bases. CDR3 protein: CASSPWTGGHQPQHF. DNA for the CDR3: TGCGCCAGCAGCCCCTGGACAGGGGGCCATCAGCCCCAGCATTTT.

This clone was picked up a small number of times. The J gene is TRBJ2-3, the V gene TRBV10-3, with D possibly being TRBD2 (5 bases). Trimming shortened V by 2 bases and J by 12 bases, and 12 bases separated the two germline ends. The CDR3 spans 12 residues. The germline gives CDR1 ENHRY, CDR2 SYGVKD. In nucleotides, the CDR3 is TGTGCCATCAGTGAGGCGGGTAGACTTCAGTATTTT. This translates into CAISEAGRLQYF.

The rearrangement links TRBV7-2 to TRBJ1-1; TRBD1 aligns across 7 bases. The V gene's germline CDR1 is SGHTA and CDR2 FQGNSA. V trimming: 6 bases; J trimming: 0 bases; junction bases outside the gene matches: 4. CDR3 length: 14 residues. Here the CDR3 reads CASRLTGVNTEAFF. The DNA of the CDR3 is TGTGCCAGCAGACTTACAGGGGTGAACACTGAAGCTTTCTTT.

This clone was seen ten or more times. This rearrangement joins TRBV20-1 to TRBJ1-5; possibly TRBD1 for D (5 bases). Deletions cut 3 bases from V and 2 bases from J, with 11 bases between. The CDR3 sequence is 14 residues long. The V gene's germline CDR1 is DFQATT and CDR2 SNEGSKA (reference sequence). The CDR3 spells CSASPQAGNQPQHF. The CDR3 DNA is TGCAGTGCTAGTCCACAGGCGGGCAATCAGCCCCAGCATTTT.

The V call is TRBV14, the J call TRBJ2-3, with D perhaps matching TRBD2 (5 bases). V was pared by 3 bases and J by 0 bases, with 10 bases between. Per the germline V gene, CDR1 is SGHDN and CDR2 is FVKESK. This CDR3 contains 15 residues. CDR3 sequence reads: CASSHRGPSTDTQYF. In nucleotides, the CDR3 is TGTGCCAGCAGCCACCGCGGGCCCAGCACAGATACGCAGTATTTT. Full variable domain (missing parts from reference TRBV14 and TRBJ2-3): EAGVTQFPSHSVIEKGQTVTLRCDPISGHDNLYWYRRVMGKEIKFLLHFVKESKQDESGMPNNRFLAERTGGTYSTLKVQPAELEDSGVYFCASSHRGPSTDTQYFGPGTRLTVL.

The gene calls are TRBV6-2 or TRBV6-3 and TRBJ2-7; a possible D gene is TRBD2 (5 bases). Trimming removed 4 bases from V and 0 bases from J, with 13 bases in between. This CDR3 contains 15 residues. Germline V gene data show CDR1 as MNHEY and CDR2 as SVGEGT. The CDR3 DNA sequence: TGTGCCAGCAGTTCCTGGACTCAGAGCTCCTACGAGCAGTACTTC. Amino acids: CASSSWTQSSYEQYF.

This chain links TRBV7-2 with TRBJ1-3; D is perhaps TRBD1 (5 bases). The CDR3 sequence is 15 residues long. The ends were cut back, 1 base at V and 7 bases at J, with 14 bases in the middle. Germline V gene lookup returns CDR1 SGHTA and CDR2 FQGNSA. For the CDR3, the DNA is TGTGCCAGCAGCTTAGGGGGCAGCAGAACTAACACCATATATTTT. It is translated as CASSLGGSRTNTIYF.

This chain links TRBV6-2 or TRBV6-3 with TRBJ1-5; no firm D call. The CDR3 contains 14 residues. The germline gives CDR1 MNHEY, CDR2 SVGEGT. The V end was cut by 2 bases, the J end by 3 bases, with 8 bases between. The CDR3 is CASSYTLFNQPQHF. The DNA of the CDR3 is TGTGCCAGCAGTTACACCCTATTCAATCAGCCCCAGCATTTT.

This clone was seen only once. V is TRBV20-1 and J is TRBJ1-1; the D gene is possibly TRBD1 (6 bases). The CDR3 is 16 residues long. V lost 3 bases, J lost 1 base, and 18 bases lay in between. The V gene's germline CDR1 is DFQATT and CDR2 SNEGSKA (reference sequence). In DNA, the CDR3 is TGCAGTGCTAGTAGCCGGGACACCTCCGAGAACACTGAAGCTTTCTTT. Its translation: CSASSRDTSENTEAFF.

This rearrangement joins TRBV5-6 to TRBJ1-6; 7 nucleotides agree with TRBD1. From germline, CDR1 is SGHDT and CDR2 YYEEEE. V dropped 3 bases and J dropped 1; count of bases not matched to a gene: 4. This CDR3 contains 16 residues. The chain's CDR3 is CASSSDRESYNSPLHF. Here the CDR3 DNA reads TGTGCCAGCAGCTCCGACAGGGAATCCTATAATTCACCCCTCCACTTT.

CDR3 bases: TGTGCCAGCAGCCCTAGCGGAGGCTCCTACAATGAGCAGTTCTTC. It encodes CASSPSGGSYNEQFF. V and J are TRBV11-2 and TRBJ2-1; TRBD2 agrees at 7 bases. After removal of 5 bases from V and 0 bases from J, the junction contained 4 bases not matched to a gene. The germline V gene encodes CDR1 SGHAT and CDR2 FQNNGV. The CDR3 is 15 amino acids.

This chain connects TRBV7-8 to TRBJ1-1; TRBD1 is a possible D gene (5 bases). Germline loops: CDR1 SGHVS, CDR2 FQNEAQ. This CDR3 has 16 amino acids. V gave up 5 bases and J gave up 0 bases, with 16 bases separating them. The CDR3 coding sequence is TGTGCCAGCAGCCTGATAAGGAGACAGCTGAACACTGAAGCTTTCTTT. Translating gives CASSLIRRQLNTEAFF.

The J gene is TRBJ1-3, the V gene TRBV28; D possibly corresponds to TRBD1 (5 bases). The CDR3 spans 14 residues. V lost 3 bases and J 8 bases, leaving 14 bases between the germline ends. Germline CDR1 is MDHEN and CDR2 is SYDVKM. The CDR3 region is CASSFSQGGYTIYF. CDR3 nucleotide sequence: TGTGCCAGCAGTTTCTCTCAGGGAGGTTACACCATATATTTT.

V usage is TRBV5-6 and J usage is TRBJ1-1, with a tentative D call TRBD1 (6 bases). This CDR3 contains 17 residues. CDR1 SGHDT and CDR2 YYEEEE come from the germline V gene. V lost 0 bases, J lost 2 bases, and 17 bases lay in between. The CDR3 loop is CASSLANWGRGNTEAFF. In DNA form, the CDR3 reads TGTGCCAGCAGCTTGGCCAATTGGGGGCGAGGAAACACTGAAGCTTTCTTT.

The chain is built from TRBV5-6 and TRBJ1-4; 9 bases match TRBD1. Germline CDR1 SGHDT, CDR2 YYEEEE. This CDR3 spans 19 amino acids. V lost 3 bases, J lost 0 bases, and 12 bases stayed unmatched. The CDR3 here is CASSYYYTGQGATNEKLFF. CDR3 coding DNA: TGTGCCAGCAGCTACTACTATACGGGACAGGGTGCAACTAATGAAAAACTGTTTTTT.

This chain links TRBV11-3 with TRBJ1-1, with D maybe TRBD1 (6 bases). In germline, CDR1 is SGHNT, CDR2 YENEEA. The CDR3 has 14 residues. V was pared by 3 bases and J by 1 base, with 9 bases between. CDR3 bases: TGTGCCAGCAGCTTTTCAGGGGCGAACACTGAAGCTTTCTTT. Translated: CASSFSGANTEAFF.

The chain uses TRBV5-1 and TRBJ1-2; D unresolved. V lost 1 base to trimming and J lost 4 bases, with 11 bases between them. The CDR3 extends over 14 amino acids. Germline V CDR1 and CDR2: SGHRS, YFSETQ. CDR3 nucleotides: TGCGCCAGCAGCTTGCGGGATGTGGGCTATGGCTACACCTTC. Translating it yields CASSLRDVGYGYTF.

This rearrangement joins TRBV30 to TRBJ2-3; TRBD2 agrees at 7 bases. This CDR3 is built from 14 residues. J was trimmed by 6 bases and V by 4 bases; bases with no gene match: 10. Germline CDR1 is GTSNPN and CDR2 is SVGIG (reference sequence). The CDR3, as DNA: TGTGCCTGGACACGGACGGGAGGCGAGGATACGCAGTATTTT. Amino acids: CAWTRTGGEDTQYF.